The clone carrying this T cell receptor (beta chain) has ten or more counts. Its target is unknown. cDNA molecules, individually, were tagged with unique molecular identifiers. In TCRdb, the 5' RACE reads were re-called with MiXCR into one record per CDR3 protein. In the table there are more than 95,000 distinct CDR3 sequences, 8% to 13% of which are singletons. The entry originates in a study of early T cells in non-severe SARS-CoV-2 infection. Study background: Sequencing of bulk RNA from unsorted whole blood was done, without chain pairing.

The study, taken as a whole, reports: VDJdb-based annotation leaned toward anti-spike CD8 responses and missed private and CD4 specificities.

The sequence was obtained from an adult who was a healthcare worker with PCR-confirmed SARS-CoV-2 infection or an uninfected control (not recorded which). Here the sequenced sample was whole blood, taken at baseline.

The CDR3 nucleotides are TGTGCCAGCAGCGTTAGCGGGACGCCCACAGATACGCAGTATTTT. It specifies CASSVSGTPTDTQYF. V and J are TRBV9 and TRBJ2-3; 8 bases match TRBD2. Germline lookup yields CDR1 SGDLS and CDR2 YYNGEE. Trimming cost V 2 bases and J 2 bases; bases outside gene matches: 4. The CDR3 loop spans 15 amino acids.